These 22 T cell receptor beta chains were all obtained from the same sample, sequenced in a study of CD8+ T cells in alopecia areata. Reverse transcribed after extraction, RNA yielded cDNA as the sequencing template. Profiling relied on immunoSEQ multiplex PCR, and the TCRdb table lists in-frame clones only, not all of them. Of about 200,000 clones in the sample, 57% were seen once. The material sequenced was CD4+ T cells sorted from blood, taken at week 0. Receptors originate from a human donor with alopecia areata.

The chain is built from TRBV10-3 and TRBJ2-7; D unresolved. The germline V gene has CDR1 ENHRY and CDR2 SYGVKD. The CDR3 is 15 residues long. V lost 0 bases to trimming and J lost 7 bases, with 16 bases between them. The CDR3 DNA reads as TGTGCCATCAGTGAGTCTCGCCGGTCGGAGCCAGAGCAGTACTTC. It specifies CAISESRRSEPEQYF.

This chain uses TRBV11-2 with TRBJ1-2, with D hard to call. Trimming left V 5 bases short and J 5 bases short, with 21 bases between. This CDR3 comprises 16 residues. Germline CDR1 and CDR2: SGHAT and FQNNGV. The CDR3 loop is CASSLIHGAEGYGYTF. CDR3 coding DNA: TGTGCCAGCAGCCTCATCCACGGAGCAGAAGGATATGGCTACACCTTC.

This clone was found a few times. The rearrangement joins TRBV30 to TRBJ2-2, with TRBD2 matching 8 bases. The germline gives CDR1 GTSNPN, CDR2 SVGIG (reference sequence). The CDR3 loop spans 18 amino acids. The V and J ends lost 4 bases and 0 bases, in that order; junction bases with no gene match: 13. The CDR3, as DNA: TGTGCCTGGACCTCCGGGACTAGGCTGTTCGCGAACACCGGGGAGCTGTTTTTT. It is translated as CAWTSGTRLFANTGELFF. The full variable domain, rest sourced from reference TRBV30 and TRBJ2-2, is SQTIHQWPATLVQPVGSPLSLECTVEGTSNPNLYWYRQAAGRGLQLLFYSVGIGQISSEVPQNLSASRPQDRQFILSSKKLLLSDSGFYLCAWTSGTRLFANTGELFFGEGSRLTVL.

The chain recombines TRBV30 with TRBJ1-3; no clear D gene. Germline CDR1 GTSNPN, CDR2 SVGIG (reference sequence). CDR3 length: 12 residues. V was cut by 3 bases and J by 0 bases, with 3 bases left in between. The CDR3 reads CAWSDSGNTIYF. The CDR3 nucleotides read TGTGCCTGGAGCGACTCTGGAAACACCATATATTTT.

The chain recombines TRBV11-1 with TRBJ2-1, with 12 bases fitting TRBD2. V shed 5 bases and J 7 bases; nucleotides not matched to a gene: 6. This CDR3 is built from 15 residues. CDR1 and CDR2 from the germline V gene are SGHAT and FQDESV (reference sequence). In nucleotides, the CDR3 is TGTGCCAGCAGCACCAGGACTAGCGGGGTAAATGAGCAGTTCTTC. Translation gives CASSTRTSGVNEQFF.

The genes are TRBV25-1 and TRBJ2-3, with D hard to call. The CDR3 sequence is 10 residues long. The germline gives CDR1 MGHDK, CDR2 SYGVNS. Trimming removed 6 bases at V and 5 bases at J, with 3 bases between. This CDR3 is CASSRDTQYF. CDR3 DNA sequence: TGTGCCAGCAGCCGAGATACGCAGTATTTT.

The CDR3 nucleotides read TGCAGCGTTCGATTGACCGGGACAGGGTTAGATTCACCCCTCCACTTT. It yields the protein CSVRLTGTGLDSPLHF. The chain uses TRBV29-1 and TRBJ1-6, with 9 positions matching TRBD1. The CDR3 covers 16 residues. V dropped 5 bases and J dropped 8; count of bases not matched to a gene: 13. Germline V gene lookup returns CDR1 SQVTM and CDR2 ANQGSEA.

There are a few counts of this clone. This sequence joins TRBV4-1 and TRBJ2-3; 7 nucleotides line up with TRBD1. CDR3 length: 16 amino acids. The trim removed 4 bases at V and 4 bases at J, leaving 11 bases unmatched. Germline CDR1 and CDR2: MGHRA and YSYEKL. The chain's CDR3 is CASSRQGMQGADTQYF. The CDR3 coding sequence is TGCGCCAGCAGCCGCCAAGGCATGCAGGGGGCAGATACGCAGTATTTT.

In DNA, the CDR3 is TGTGCCTGGACAGACAGGGGGCGACGGTCAATCATGAACACTGAAGCTTTCTTT. It encodes CAWTDRGRRSIMNTEAFF. The chain carries TRBV30 and TRBJ1-1; 10 nucleotides match TRBD1. The V segment lost 4 bases and the J segment 0 bases; nucleotides outside the gene matches: 14. The CDR3 has 18 amino acids. CDR1 and CDR2 (germline): GTSNPN, SVGIG (reference sequence).

This clone was seen only a few times. This chain joins TRBV7-9 and TRBJ2-3; the match to TRBD2 covers 7 bases. The germline V gene encodes CDR1 SEHNR and CDR2 FQNEAQ (reference sequence). The CDR3 extends over 15 amino acids. The V segment lost 4 bases and the J segment 0 bases; nucleotides outside the gene matches: 4. The CDR3 is CASSYLAASTDTQYF. The CDR3 DNA reads TGTGCCAGCAGCTACCTAGCGGCAAGCACAGATACGCAGTATTTT.

This clone was picked up a small number of times. The chain joins TRBV10-3 to TRBJ1-1, with D perhaps TRBD1 (5 bases). V was shortened by 6 bases and J by 4 bases, with 9 bases between the two germline ends. This CDR3 contains 12 residues. Germline V gene sequence: CDR1 ENHRY, CDR2 SYGVKD. As DNA, the CDR3 is TGTGCCATCAGCGGGGGTTCCACTGAAGCTTTCTTT. Translating it yields CAISGGSTEAFF.

V and J are TRBV5-1 and TRBJ2-7, with unresolved D. Trimming shortened V by 2 bases and J by 5 bases, and 8 bases separated the two germline ends. Germline CDR1 SGHRS, CDR2 YFSETQ. The CDR3 loop spans 12 amino acids. CDR3 residues: CASSFVDHEQYF. CDR3 bases: TGCGCCAGCAGCTTCGTAGATCACGAGCAGTACTTC.

This clone appeared many times. The same CDR3 arises from other DNA sequences in this sample as well. The chain uses TRBV7-9 and TRBJ1-1, with D perhaps matching TRBD1 (5 bases). Germline values: CDR1 SEHNR, CDR2 FQNEAQ (reference sequence). Trimming took 0 bases from V and 3 from J, leaving 11 bases between them. This CDR3 has 15 residues. The chain's CDR3 is CASSLAGQGDTEAFF. DNA for the CDR3: TGTGCCAGCAGCTTAGCGGGCCAGGGAGACACTGAAGCTTTCTTT.

The chain links TRBV4-1 to TRBJ2-1; D gene unclear. V was cut by 3 bases and J by 0 bases, with 15 bases left in between. Germline V gene lookup returns CDR1 MGHRA and CDR2 YSYEKL. The CDR3 sequence is 17 residues long. The CDR3 loop reads CASSQVDMGSSYNEQFF. In DNA form, the CDR3 reads TGCGCCAGCAGCCAGGTGGATATGGGCAGCTCCTACAATGAGCAGTTCTTC.

The chain has TRBV30 and TRBJ1-2; maybe TRBD1 (5 bases). The CDR3 is made up of 14 amino acids. Trimming shortened V by 2 bases and J by 5 bases, and 15 bases separated the two germline ends. Germline assignment: CDR1 GTSNPN and CDR2 SVGIG (reference sequence). The CDR3 loop is CAWSTPGLTYGYTF. The CDR3 DNA sequence: TGTGCCTGGAGTACCCCGGGACTTACGTATGGCTACACCTTC.

The chain recombines TRBV30 with TRBJ1-1; D perhaps matches TRBD1 (6 bases). Germline CDR1 is GTSNPN and CDR2 is SVGIG (reference sequence). This CDR3 has 16 residues. Deletions cut 4 bases from V and 6 bases from J, with 24 bases between. The CDR3 is CAWTPYTDSSNAEAFF. CDR3 DNA: TGTGCCTGGACCCCTTATACGGACAGCTCCAACGCTGAAGCTTTCTTT.

The chain has TRBV5-6 and TRBJ1-1; D not resolved. Trimming stripped 6 bases from V and 5 bases from J, with 17 bases between. The germline CDR1 and CDR2 sequences are SGHDT and YYEEEE. This CDR3 is 14 amino acids long. Written as DNA, the CDR3 is TGTGCCAGCACACGAAGGGCGGCGGTTACTGAAGCTTTCTTT. Translating gives CASTRRAAVTEAFF. Complete variable domain (other parts from reference TRBV5-6 and TRBJ1-1): DAGVTQSPTHLIKTRGQQVTLRCSPKSGHDTVSWYQQALGQGPQFIFQYYEEEERQRGNFPDRFSGHQFPNYSSELNVNALLLGDSALYLCASTRRAAVTEAFFGQGTRLTVV.

The chain recombines TRBV10-3 with TRBJ1-2; 12 bases are a match to TRBD1. Germline V gene lookup returns CDR1 ENHRY and CDR2 SYGVKD. The CDR3 totals 16 residues. V gave up 6 bases and J gave up 0 bases; unmatched junction bases: 5. This CDR3 reads CAISPGTGGPNYGYTF. The CDR3 DNA follows: TGTGCCATCAGCCCTGGGACAGGGGGCCCTAACTATGGCTACACCTTC.

J is TRBJ1-4 and V is TRBV2, with TRBD1 as a possible D gene (5 bases). V was clipped by 5 bases and J by 0 bases, with 13 bases between them. CDR1 SNHLY and CDR2 FYNNEI come from the germline V gene. CDR3 length: 16 amino acids. CDR3 bases: TGTGCCAGCAGTAATCGACAGTCAGCAACTAATGAAAAACTGTTTTTT. It is translated as CASSNRQSATNEKLFF.

The chain is built from TRBV29-1 and TRBJ1-1; the D gene is possibly TRBD1 (6 bases). The CDR3 sequence is 11 residues long. Germline CDR1 SQVTM, CDR2 ANQGSEA. The CDR3, as DNA: TGCAGTGAGACGACAGGCCATGAAGCTTTCTTT. Amino acids: CSETTGHEAFF.

The rearrangement joins TRBV25-1 to TRBJ1-2; 7 bases line up with TRBD1. V lost 3 bases to trimming and J lost 7 bases; unmatched junction nucleotides: 5. The CDR3 is made up of 13 amino acids. CDR1 and CDR2 from the germline V gene are MGHDK and SYGVNS. The chain's CDR3 is CASSEVRGAGYTF. The CDR3 nucleotides read TGTGCCAGCAGTGAGGTCAGGGGGGCTGGCTACACCTTC.

This rearrangement joins TRBV7-2 to TRBJ2-3; a possible D gene is TRBD2 (6 bases). CDR3 length: 17 amino acids. Trimming stripped 1 base from V and 3 bases from J, with 17 bases between. Germline V gene data show CDR1 as SGHTA and CDR2 as FQGNSA. CDR3 region: CASSLDPFPGETDTQYF. The DNA for the CDR3 is TGTGCCAGCAGCTTAGATCCTTTCCCGGGAGAGACAGATACGCAGTATTTT.